These T cell receptor beta chains were read from a single sample in a study of cytomegalovirus exposure and HLA in healthy donors. The data were produced by immunoSEQ multiplex PCR, yet TCRdb's version contains in-frame clones alone and is incomplete. Here the sample spans about 120,000 clones, 85% to 90% being singletons. Sequencing was done on a sample of PBMCs. The origin of the receptors is a woman in her twenties or thirties in good health and CMV-seropositive. The CDR3 runs from the conserved cysteine through the conserved F or W. The D gene is left open where the match is weak. Clone size, where shown, is once, few, many, or a class for clones that have expanded.

TRBJ2-7	-	TRBV27	TRBD2	TGTGCCAGCAGCCCGTTGAGACTAGCGGACTCCTACGAGCAGTACTTC	CASSPLRLADSYEQYF
TRBJ2-7	few	TRBV28	-	TGTGCCAGCAGTACAATGACAAGCTCCTACGAGCAGTACTTC	CASSTMTSSYEQYF
TRBJ2-1	-	TRBV9	-	TGTGCCAGCAGCCTGACTCCCTACAATGAGCAGTTCTTC	CASSLTPYNEQFF
TRBJ2-1	-	TRBV5-6	-	TGTGCCAGCAGCTTGGGAGCTCGGGATGAGCAGTTCTTC	CASSLGARDEQFF
TRBJ2-5	-	TRBV15	-	TGTGCCACCAGCTTAGCATGGCAGGGTCGGGAGACCCAGTACTTC	CATSLAWQGRETQYF
TRBJ2-2	-	TRBV28	-	TGTGCCAGCAGTTTCGTGAACACCGGGGAGCTGTTTTTT	CASSFVNTGELFF
TRBJ1-2	many	TRBV29-1	-	TGCAGCGACTCCGCAGGGGATAACTATGGCTACACCTTC	CSDSAGDNYGYTF
TRBJ2-7	-	TRBV7-9	TRBD1	TGTGCCAGCAGCTCCGGGACAGTCTACGAGCAGTACTTC	CASSSGTVYEQYF
TRBJ2-3	-	TRBV12-2	-	TGTGCAAGTCGCTTATCCTTAAAAGGACAGACCGGCACAGATACGCAGTATTTT	CASRLSLKGQTGTDTQYF
TRBJ2-1	once	TRBV7-9	TRBD2	TGTGCCAGCAGCTTAGAGTCGACTAGCGGGAGGCCCTACAATGAGCAGTTCTTC	CASSLESTSGRPYNEQFF
TRBJ2-7	-	TRBV5-1	TRBD1	TGCGCCAGCAGCTTGGGGGGAACAGGGGGCTCCCACGAGCAGTACTTC	CASSLGGTGGSHEQYF
TRBJ2-1	-	TRBV6-1	TRBD2	TGTGCCAGCGGGAGGGTGTCCTACAATGAGCAGTTCTTC	CASGRVSYNEQFF
TRBJ1-5	-	TRBV5-6	-	TGTGCCAGCAGCTTGGCGGGGGGCGGGGTAGGCAATCAGCCCCAGCATTTT	CASSLAGGGVGNQPQHF
TRBJ2-5	few	TRBV5-5	TRBD1	TGTGCCAGCAGCTTGGTTGGACAGGGGATCCAAGAGACCCAGTACTTC	CASSLVGQGIQETQYF
TRBJ2-7	-	TRBV28	TRBD1	TGTGCCAGCAGTTCCCCCGCCGGGACAGGGGGCTACGAGCAGTACTTC	CASSSPAGTGGYEQYF
TRBJ1-1	-	TRBV11-1	-	TGTGCCAGCAGCCTGGGACAGAACACTGAAGCTTTCTTT	CASSLGQNTEAFF
TRBJ1-5	-	TRBV19	TRBD1	TGTGCCAGTACCAGGGACAGGGCCGGTAATCAGCCCCAGCATTTT	CASTRDRAGNQPQHF
TRBJ2-2	-	TRBV4-2	TRBD2	TGTGCCAGCAGCCATGAACGACTAGCGGAAAGAACCGGGGAGCTGTTTTTT	CASSHERLAERTGELFF
TRBJ1-2	-	TRBV5-1	-	TGCGCCAGCAGCTTGGGACAGCAAAGGGGGTATGGCTACACCTTC	CASSLGQQRGYGYTF
TRBJ2-2	-	TRBV2	-	TGTGCCAGCAGTGCCGTAGAAGCCGGGGAGCTGTTTTTT	CASSAVEAGELFF
TRBJ1-5	-	TRBV18	-	TGTGCCAGCTCATCGGGCAGGGAGGGTCAGCCCCAGCATTTT	CASSSGREGQPQHF
TRBJ2-7	-	TRBV30	TRBD2	TGTGCCTGGAGTAAACTAGCGGGGGGGCTCAGGCTCTACGAGCAGTACTTC	CAWSKLAGGLRLYEQYF
TRBJ2-7	-	TRBV19	-	TGTGCCAGTAGTATAGTCGGCAGTCCGGGCTACGAGCAGTACTTC	CASSIVGSPGYEQYF
TRBJ1-2	-	TRBV15	TRBD1	TGTGCCACCAGCACGGACAGGGAGCTTCCCTATGGCTACACCTTC	CATSTDRELPYGYTF
TRBJ2-7	-	TRBV5-8	-	TGTGCCAGCAGTTCCCCCGAATTGCGCCAGTACTTC	CASSSPELRQYF
TRBJ2-4	-	TRBV7-2	-	TGTGCCAGCAGCACGTCAGGGGTAATCGCCAAAAACATTCAGTACTTC	CASSTSGVIAKNIQYF
TRBJ1-6	-	TRBV6-1	-	TGTGCCAGCGGGACAAAACAAAATTCACCCCTCCACTTT	CASGTKQNSPLHF
TRBJ1-2	once	TRBV28	TRBD1	TGTGCCAGCAGTCCCAGGGGGCTCTATGGCTACACCTTC	CASSPRGLYGYTF
TRBJ1-6	-	TRBV5-4	TRBD1	TGTGCCAGCAGCTGGACCACCGGGACAGGCCGAAATTCACCCCTCCACTTT	CASSWTTGTGRNSPLHF
TRBJ2-1	-	TRBV6-5	TRBD2	TGTGCCAGCAGTTACTCATTAACTAGCGGTTACAATGAGCAGTTCTTC	CASSYSLTSGYNEQFF
TRBJ2-7	-	TRBV15	TRBD2	TGTGCCACCAGCAGTCGACTAGCTGACGAGCAGTACTTC	CATSSRLADEQYF
TRBJ1-5	once	TRBV30	-	TGTGCCTGGAGTGTACTGGGCGACAATCAGCCCCAGCATTTT	CAWSVLGDNQPQHF
TRBJ1-4	-	TRBV27	-	TGTGCCAGCAGTTTATCGGGGGGGCTAGGTGAAAAACTGTTTTTT	CASSLSGGLGEKLFF
TRBJ1-6	-	TRBV7-8	-	TGTGCCAGCAGTAAGGGGGGGACAAATTCACCCCTCCACTTT	CASSKGGTNSPLHF
TRBJ1-1	-	TRBV7-8	-	TGTGCCAGCAGCTTACTAATGAACACTGAAGCTTTCTTT	CASSLLMNTEAFF
TRBJ2-3	-	TRBV4-3	TRBD2	TGCGCCAGCAGCCAAGATGCTAGCGGGAGGACAGATACGCAGTATTTT	CASSQDASGRTDTQYF
TRBJ2-3	-	TRBV29-1	-	TGCAGCGTTGATAAGCAGGGAAGAGATACGCAGTATTTT	CSVDKQGRDTQYF
TRBJ1-1	once	TRBV30	-	TGTGCCTGGTCCGATCGAGAACGTGAAGCTTTCTTT	CAWSDREREAFF
TRBJ2-2	-	TRBV7-2	-	TGTGCCAGCAGCTTACTAACTACCGGGGAGCTGTTTTTT	CASSLLTTGELFF
TRBJ2-3	-	TRBV5-6	-	TGTGCCAGCAGCATGACCCAGGCATGGGCAGATACGCAGTATTTT	CASSMTQAWADTQYF
TRBJ2-5	-	TRBV5-1	-	TGCGCCAGCAGCTTGGGAGAAGAGGCCCAGTACTTC	CASSLGEEAQYF
TRBJ1-3	-	TRBV2	TRBD1	TGTGCCAGCAGCCGAGGGCAGGGGGCGGCGTACACCATATATTTT	CASSRGQGAAYTIYF
TRBJ1-5	-	TRBV19	TRBD1	TGTGCCAGTAATACCGGGACAGTCTATCAGCCCCAGCATTTT	CASNTGTVYQPQHF
TRBJ1-2	-	TRBV10-2	TRBD1	TGCGCCAGTACAGGGGGCGTAAATCTTGGCTACACCTTC	CASTGGVNLGYTF
TRBJ2-4	-	TRBV7-9	-	TGTGCCAGCAGCCCAGGGGCAGGTCCCAGAAACATTCAGTACTTC	CASSPGAGPRNIQYF
TRBJ1-2	-	TRBV5-6	TRBD1	TGTGCCAGCAAACAGACAGGGGGCTTGGACTATGGCTACACCTTC	CASKQTGGLDYGYTF
TRBJ2-1	once	TRBV11-2	TRBD2	TGTGCCAGCAGCCCTTTTGGCGGGAGGGGTGGTGAGCAGTTCTTC	CASSPFGGRGGEQFF
TRBJ2-7	-	TRBV5-4	-	TGTGCCAGCAGCTCGGCCCGAGGTGGGAGCCTCTACGAGCAGTACTTC	CASSSARGGSLYEQYF